This T cell receptor (beta chain) is from a study of molecular identifiers for immune sequencing clone quantification. Trimming stripped 6 bases from V and 2 bases from J, with 20 bases between. The CDR3 has 16 residues. Germline CDR1 is SGHVS and CDR2 is FNYEAQ. TCRdb processed the PCR reads anew with MiXCR; each CDR3 protein has one entry. Of about half a million distinct CDR3 sequences listed, about 20% are singletons. The sample comprised naive CD8+ T cells from blood, with Jurkat cell RNA spiked in. Subset described: FACS-sorted CD8+CD4-CCR7+CD45RA+ naive T cells. The sequence was collected from a human donor in good health. Some libraries in this study had Jurkat cell RNA spiked in. The chain is built from TRBV7-6 and TRBJ2-7; D may correspond to TRBD1 or TRBD2 (5 bases each). The chain's CDR3 is CASSRDPFPLPYEQYF. The DNA for the CDR3 is TGTGCCAGCAGTCGGGACCCCTTCCCACTCCCCTACGAGCAGTACTTC.